This T cell receptor (beta chain) was recorded in a study of naive and memory T cell subsets. Study-wide findings and caveats: Diversity fell and Gini index rose from naive through CM, EM, EMRA. Activation and differentiation may alter RNA-based TCR counts.

From the second PCR step, alpha and beta chains were amplified apart. In the case of this clonotype: What it binds is not known.

Germline CDR1 reads SEHNR; CDR2 reads FQNEAQ (reference sequence). V was shortened by 3 bases and J by 5 bases, with 11 bases between the two germline ends. This CDR3 has 14 residues. The beta constant-region primer was an equimolar mix of two oligonucleotides covering TRBC1 and TRBC2. Nested alpha and beta constant-region primers with the SP2 primer drove four PCR rounds on ligated cDNA. TCRdb re-analysed the UMI-ligation and nested PCR reads in MiXCR, keeping a single row per CDR3 protein. The sample has tens of thousands of distinct CDR3 sequences, approximately 10% seen once. This chain connects TRBV7-9 to TRBJ1-5, with D tentatively TRBD1 (6 bases). The sequence derives from a human donor in good health. Material: naive CD8+ T cells from blood. CDR3 in DNA: TGTGCCAGCAGCTTGAGCAGGGGAGATCAGCCCCAGCATTTT. It codes for CASSLSRGDQPQHF.